These 15 T cell receptor beta chains share one sample of origin, sequenced in a study of blood T cell repertoires in COVID-19. The protocol was immunoSEQ multiplex PCR, while the TCRdb copy is restricted to in-frame clones and leaves out a portion. Of around 100,000 clones in the sample, about 80% were seen once. The sequencing input was peripheral blood. The receptors come from a woman older than 75 with active or convalescent COVID-19.

The genes are TRBV27 and TRBJ2-7, with TRBD2 matching over 12 bases. The CDR3 contains 16 residues. The V segment lost 5 bases and the J segment 7 bases; nucleotides outside the gene matches: 12. Germline-derived CDR1 and CDR2 are MNHEY and SMNVEV (reference sequence). CDR3 residues: CASSRLSGLAGREQYF. The DNA of the CDR3 is TGTGCCAGCAGTCGACTGTCAGGACTAGCGGGAAGAGAGCAGTACTTC.

The chain combines TRBV6-6 with TRBJ1-2; no definite D call. V was trimmed by 5 bases and J by 8 bases, leaving 21 bases between them. CDR1 is MNHNY, CDR2 SVGAGI, per germline (reference sequence). The CDR3 length is 15 residues. The CDR3 protein is CASSLFSGPALGYTF. The DNA for the CDR3 is TGTGCCAGCAGTCTCTTTTCTGGGCCGGCCTTGGGCTACACCTTC.

This chain uses TRBV7-9 with TRBJ2-2; 15 nucleotides align to TRBD2. J gave up 1 base and V 5 bases, and 8 bases lay outside the gene matches. The CDR3 extends over 19 amino acids. Germline values: CDR1 SEHNR, CDR2 FQNEAQ (reference sequence). The CDR3 DNA is TGTGCCAGCAGCGAAACCGGGACTAGCGGGGGGCTGAACACCGGGGAGCTGTTTTTT. This gives the protein CASSETGTSGGLNTGELFF.

The rearrangement links TRBV28 to TRBJ2-7, with TRBD1 as a possible D gene (6 bases). The CDR3 length is 15 residues. Trimming took 5 bases from V and 0 from J, leaving 14 bases between them. Germline CDR1 and CDR2: MDHEN and SYDVKM. The CDR3 protein is CASSLTRGGSYEQYF. The CDR3 nucleotides are TGTGCCAGCAGTCTTACCAGGGGTGGCTCCTACGAGCAGTACTTC.

J is TRBJ1-2 and V is TRBV28; 7 nucleotides align to TRBD1. Per germline, CDR1 MDHEN and CDR2 SYDVKM. CDR3 length: 13 residues. Unmatched junction bases numbered 2, after V lost 4 bases and J lost 3 bases. The CDR3 here is CASSYDRDYGYTF. CDR3 DNA sequence: TGTGCCAGCAGTTACGACAGGGACTATGGCTACACCTTC.

V and J are TRBV29-1 and TRBJ1-5; TRBD1 is a possible D gene (6 bases). The CDR3 contains 13 residues. The germline V and J ends were trimmed by 5 bases and 7 bases, with 15 bases remaining between them. CDR1 is SQVTM and CDR2 is ANQGSEA in the germline V gene. The chain's CDR3 is CSVSQGFGQPQHF. The CDR3, as DNA: TGCAGCGTTTCACAGGGATTTGGACAGCCCCAGCATTTT.

This chain uses TRBV5-1 with TRBJ2-7; D possibly corresponds to TRBD2 (5 bases). V was pared by 7 bases and J by 0 bases, with 11 bases between. Germline assignment: CDR1 SGHRS and CDR2 YFSETQ. The CDR3 length is 13 residues. In DNA, the CDR3 is TGCGCCAGCGGGAACAGCGGCTCCTACGAGCAGTACTTC. It codes for CASGNSGSYEQYF.

The chain carries TRBV27 and TRBJ2-5, with TRBD1 identical over 7 bases. Germline assignment: CDR1 MNHEY and CDR2 SMNVEV (reference sequence). The CDR3 has 15 residues. With 5 bases clipped from V and 5 bases from J, the junction kept 11 bases outside the gene matches. The DNA of the CDR3 is TGTGCCAGCAGTCCCATAGACAGGGAATGGGAGACCCAGTACTTC. This encodes CASSPIDREWETQYF.

The V call is TRBV6-1, the J call TRBJ1-6; D is perhaps TRBD1 (6 bases). Trimming removed 3 bases at V and 7 bases at J, with 19 bases between. The CDR3 is 17 residues long. From germline, CDR1 is MNHNS and CDR2 SASEGT. The CDR3 DNA reads TGTGCCAGCAGTGACCCAGTTGGGGGCGCTTGGAATTCACCCCTCCACTTT. Amino acid sequence: CASSDPVGGAWNSPLHF.

The chain employs TRBV16 and TRBJ1-1; TRBD1 aligns across 7 bases. Germline CDR1 KGHSY, CDR2 FQNENV. V gave up 6 bases and J gave up 4 bases; unmatched junction bases: 11. The CDR3 is 15 amino acids. The DNA for the CDR3 is TGTGCCAGCAGTCTAACTCCGCCAGGGGGCACTGAAGCTTTCTTT. Protein: CASSLTPPGGTEAFF.

This clone was seen a single time. The rearrangement uses TRBV28 and TRBJ2-7, with 8 bases identical to TRBD1. With 5 bases clipped from V and 2 bases from J, the junction kept 2 bases outside the gene matches. In germline, CDR1 is MDHEN, CDR2 SYDVKM. The CDR3 loop spans 13 amino acids. CDR3: CASSRTGPYEQYF. The CDR3 region has the DNA TGTGCCAGCAGTAGGACAGGGCCCTACGAGCAGTACTTC.

The CDR3 DNA follows: TGTGCCTGGACCCCGGTCGGGGTTGGCTACACCTTC. It codes for CAWTPVGVGYTF. The chain employs TRBV30 and TRBJ1-2; D not certain. In germline, CDR1 is GTSNPN, CDR2 SVGIG (reference sequence). V dropped 4 bases and J dropped 7 bases, with 13 bases sitting between them. This CDR3 region has 12 residues.

Here the CDR3 reads CAWSYGLETQYF. The CDR3 DNA is TGTGCCTGGAGTTACGGTTTGGAGACCCAGTACTTC. J is TRBJ2-5 and V is TRBV30, with D unclear. The germline V and J ends were trimmed by 2 bases and 5 bases, with 9 bases remaining between them. The CDR3 consists of 12 residues. Germline V CDR1 and CDR2: GTSNPN, SVGIG (reference sequence).

The rearrangement links TRBV20-1 to TRBJ2-3; D is perhaps TRBD2 (5 bases). Trimming removed 3 bases at V and 2 bases at J, with 15 bases between. This CDR3 is built from 15 residues. Germline CDR1 is DFQATT and CDR2 is SNEGSKA (reference sequence). CDR3 loop: CSASALAPLTDTQYF. Here the CDR3 DNA reads TGCAGTGCTAGTGCTCTAGCCCCACTCACAGATACGCAGTATTTT.

The gene calls are TRBV18 and TRBJ1-2, with TRBD1 as a possible D gene (6 bases). Trimming shortened V by 3 bases and J by 11 bases, and 16 bases separated the two germline ends. From germline, CDR1 is KGHSH and CDR2 LQKENI. The CDR3 runs 13 residues. The CDR3, as DNA: TGTGCCAGCTCACCTCCGGGGACACCGCGGTACACCTTC. It specifies CASSPPGTPRYTF.